The 26 T cell receptor beta chains listed next were all sequenced from one sample in a study of post-analysis software for immune sequencing data. Points from the study as a whole: In patients, TRBV5-6, TRBV5-1 and TRBV20-1 belonged to several TRBV segments found more frequently than in controls.

Their target antigens are unknown. The library was made from cDNA and included unique molecular identifiers. TCRdb used MiXCR to reprocess the PCR reads, holding one entry per CDR3 protein. The sample includes more than 450,000 distinct CDR3 sequences, 30% to 40% seen only once; the top ten take approximately 6%. The sequencing sample was made of blood. These receptors came from a girl aged 2 to 17 with multiple sclerosis.

This clonotype was picked up a small number of times. The chain carries TRBV10-2 and TRBJ2-4; the D is unclear. The CDR3 contains 17 residues. Trimming removed 0 bases at V and 0 bases at J, with 12 bases between. Germline V lookup: CDR1 WSHSY, CDR2 SAAADI. The CDR3 loop is CASSESAGRGAKNIQYF. The CDR3 coding sequence is TGCGCCAGCAGTGAGTCGGCAGGCAGAGGAGCCAAAAACATTCAGTACTTC.

The rearrangement uses TRBV10-1 and TRBJ2-5; 9 nucleotides match TRBD1. Germline V gives CDR1 WNHNN, CDR2 SYGVQD (reference sequence). After removal of 4 bases from V and 11 bases from J, the junction contained 14 bases not matched to a gene. The CDR3 sequence is 15 residues long. DNA for the CDR3: TGCGCCAGCAGTGTGGGGGACAGGGAGGTACATGAGCAGTACTTC. This gives the protein CASSVGDREVHEQYF.

The rearrangement joins TRBV7-2 to TRBJ2-3; the D gene is possibly TRBD2 (6 bases). The CDR3 runs to 17 residues. Germline values: CDR1 SGHTA, CDR2 FQGNSA. The germline V and J ends were trimmed by 1 base and 1 base, with 15 bases remaining between them. In DNA, the CDR3 is TGTGCCAGCAGCTTAGGGGCCCGTAGCGGAGGCACAGATACGCAGTATTTT. Amino acids: CASSLGARSGGTDTQYF.

This clonotype was picked up a small number of times. The rearrangement links TRBV29-1 to TRBJ1-2; no firm D call. Trimming took off 1 base at V and 0 bases at J, with 15 bases between the two ends. Looked up from germline, CDR1 is SQVTM and CDR2 is ANQGSEA. The CDR3 is 16 amino acids. The CDR3 region is CSVEGSASSTNYGYTF. For the CDR3, the DNA is TGCAGCGTTGAAGGGTCAGCTTCTTCCACTAACTATGGCTACACCTTC.

This clonotype was counted at least ten times. The junction differs from germline at one of its ends, possibly a read error. The J gene is TRBJ2-5, the V gene TRBV12-3 or TRBV12-4; 7 bases align to TRBD1. This CDR3 region has 14 residues. The CDR3 region is CASSRDRDQETQYF. CDR3 DNA: TGCGCCAGCAGCCGGGACAGAGATCAAGAGACCCAGTACTTC.

The chain combines TRBV20-1 with TRBJ2-5; TRBD2 might be the D (7 bases). Germline loops: CDR1 DFQATT, CDR2 SNEGSKA (reference sequence). This CDR3 is built from 14 residues. V was pared by 6 bases and J by 1 base, with 15 bases between. For the CDR3, the DNA is TGCAGTGCAGGAAGGGGGGGGCGCCAAGAGACCCAGTACTTC. As protein: CSAGRGGRQETQYF.

V usage is TRBV11-2 and J usage is TRBJ2-3, with D possibly TRBD2 on 6 matching bases. V lost 2 bases and J lost 4, with 7 bases in between. Germline V gene sequence: CDR1 SGHAT, CDR2 FQNNGV. The CDR3 extends over 13 amino acids. The CDR3, as DNA: TGTGCCAGCAGCTTATGGGACTCAGATACGCAGTATTTT. Translation: CASSLWDSDTQYF.

This clonotype was seen more than once but under ten times. The rearrangement uses TRBV20-1 and TRBJ2-5; 7 positions match TRBD2. Per the germline V gene, CDR1 is DFQATT and CDR2 is SNEGSKA (reference sequence). The ends lost 1 base at V and 4 bases at J; junction bases unmatched: 12. The CDR3 contains 16 residues. CDR3 in DNA: TGCAGTGCTAGAGCCCCGATGGGAGGGGACCTAGAGACCCAGTACTTC. Translated: CSARAPMGGDLETQYF.

This clonotype showed up just once. The rearrangement links TRBV20-1 to TRBJ1-5; TRBD1 agrees at 8 bases. Trimming took 5 bases from V and 7 from J; bases not matched to a gene: 7. CDR1 and CDR2 (germline): DFQATT, SNEGSKA (reference sequence). This CDR3 contains 13 residues. CDR3 region: CSALQGAGQPQHF. The CDR3 DNA reads TGCAGTGCTCTCCAGGGGGCGGGCCAGCCCCAGCATTTT.

This clonotype was counted only a few times. The V and J genes are TRBV6-1 and TRBJ1-2, with 8 bases lining up with TRBD1. The CDR3 runs to 15 residues. Germline assignment: CDR1 MNHNS and CDR2 SASEGT. The V and J ends lost 5 bases and 8 bases, in that order; junction bases with no gene match: 13. CDR3 region: CASSLSPLDRDGYTF. CDR3 in DNA: TGTGCCAGCAGTCTATCCCCCTTGGACAGGGACGGCTACACCTTC.

In the case of this clonotype: An end of the junction differs from the germline gene, which may be a read error. V gene TRBV4-1 combines with J gene TRBJ2-7; TRBD2 matches at 7 bases. Per the germline V gene, CDR1 is MGHRA and CDR2 is YSYEKL. The CDR3 runs to 13 residues. CDR3 in DNA: TGCGCCAGCGGCCAAGGGAGGGTCTACGAGCAGTACTTC. Translation gives CASGQGRVYEQYF.

The chain recombines TRBV9 with TRBJ1-2; 7 positions match TRBD1. CDR3 length: 14 residues. Germline trimming cut 4 bases from V and 3 bases from J; bases unmatched to any gene: 6. Per the germline V gene, CDR1 is SGDLS and CDR2 is YYNGEE. The CDR3 DNA sequence: TGTGCCAGCAGCATGGGGACAGAGGACTATGGCTACACCTTC. Translation: CASSMGTEDYGYTF.

Comment on this clonotype: A much more abundant neighbour one base away suggests this may be a read error. This chain joins TRBV10-3 and TRBJ2-7; D may be TRBD1 (5 bases). This CDR3 is built from 12 residues. Germline-derived CDR1 and CDR2 are ENHRY and SYGVKD. In DNA, the CDR3 is TGTGCCATCCAGGGTGGCGCCTACGAGCAGGACTTC. Translated: CAIQGGAYEQDF.

This clonotype was counted a few times. The chain uses TRBV14 and TRBJ1-2; D is possibly TRBD1 (5 bases). Trimming shortened V by 2 bases and J by 5 bases, and 18 bases separated the two germline ends. From germline, CDR1 is SGHDN and CDR2 FVKESK. The CDR3 consists of 16 residues. This CDR3 is CASSQRGGLQGYGYTF. DNA for the CDR3: TGTGCCAGCAGCCAACGGGGGGGACTGCAGGGATATGGCTACACCTTC.

This clonotype was observed a handful of times. The chain links TRBV29-1 to TRBJ1-2; 8 bases match TRBD1. The J segment lost 5 bases and the V segment lost 5 bases, leaving 4 bases of the junction unmatched. The CDR3 runs 12 residues. Germline V CDR1 and CDR2: SQVTM, ANQGSEA. The CDR3 bases are TGCAGCGTTCGGGACAGGAGTTATGGCTACACCTTC. Amino acids: CSVRDRSYGYTF.

This sequence joins TRBV3-1 and TRBJ2-5; 7 nucleotides align to TRBD2. The CDR3 has 14 residues. The ends lost 4 bases at V and 5 bases at J; junction bases unmatched: 7. Germline CDR1 reads LGHDT; CDR2 reads YNNKEL (reference sequence). The DNA for the CDR3 is TGTGCCAGCAGCCCAAAACTAGCGCCGGAGACCCAGTACTTC. Its protein is CASSPKLAPETQYF.

The V and J genes are TRBV2 and TRBJ2-3, with 9 bases aligning to TRBD1. This CDR3 region has 19 residues. Germline CDR1 SNHLY, CDR2 FYNNEI. Trimming took 4 bases from V and 5 from J; bases not matched to a gene: 19. The CDR3 DNA sequence: TGTGCCAGCAGTGGCAACATTGCCACAACAGGGGGCCATGTAGATACGCAGTATTTT. This encodes CASSGNIATTGGHVDTQYF.

The J gene is TRBJ2-7, the V gene TRBV7-2; D call uncertain. The V gene lost 4 bases and the J gene lost 2 bases, with 6 bases spanning the gap. The CDR3 is 12 residues long. Germline values: CDR1 SGHTA, CDR2 FQGNSA. The DNA for the CDR3 is TGTGCCAGCAGCTCGATAGCCTACGAGCAGTACTTC. Translation gives CASSSIAYEQYF. Based on the CDR3 plus reference TRBV7-2 and TRBJ2-7, the full variable domain is GAGVSQSPSNKVTEKGKDVELRCDPISGHTALYWYRQSLGQGLEFLIYFQGNSAPDKSGLPSDRFSAERTGGSVSTLTIQRTQQEDSAVYLCASSSIAYEQYFGPGTRLTVT.

The chain employs TRBV6-5 and TRBJ1-4; 9 bases are shared with TRBD1. With 6 bases clipped from V and 9 bases from J, the junction kept 8 bases outside the gene matches. The germline V gene encodes CDR1 MNHEY and CDR2 SVGAGI. CDR3 length: 14 amino acids. CDR3 bases: TGTGCCAGCAGCGTCGGACAGGGGCGACAAAAACTGTTTTTT. This translates into CASSVGQGRQKLFF.

This chain joins TRBV6-2 or TRBV6-3 and TRBJ2-7; weak D call: TRBD2 (7 bases). V lost 6 bases to trimming and J lost 3 bases, with 9 bases between them. This CDR3 spans 12 amino acids. Germline values: CDR1 MNHEY, CDR2 SVGEGT. The CDR3: CASRRGGYEQYF. The CDR3 DNA reads TGTGCCAGCAGAAGGGGGGGCTACGAGCAGTACTTC.

This clonotype was seen a handful of times. J is TRBJ1-4 and V is TRBV7-9; maybe TRBD1 (6 bases). V was trimmed by 1 base and J by 10 bases, leaving 13 bases between them. CDR3 length: 14 residues. Germline CDR1 SEHNR, CDR2 FQNEAQ (reference sequence). Here the CDR3 DNA reads TGTGCCAGCAGCTTAGAGGGCAGGGGAGGAAAACTGTTTTTT. Protein product: CASSLEGRGGKLFF.

This chain links TRBV7-9 with TRBJ1-3, with D unresolved. Per germline, CDR1 SEHNR and CDR2 FQNEAQ (reference sequence). CDR3 length: 14 residues. Trimming took 2 bases from V and 0 from J, leaving 5 bases between them. This chain's CDR3 is CASSLPGSGNTIYF. CDR3 bases: TGTGCCAGCAGCTTACCAGGCTCTGGAAACACCATATATTTT. The variable domain in full, completed from reference TRBV7-9 and TRBJ1-3, reads DTGVSQNPRHKITKRGQNVTFRCDPISEHNRLYWYRQTLGQGPEFLTYFQNEAQLEKSRLLSDRFSAERPKGSFSTLEIQRTEQGDSAMYLCASSLPGSGNTIYFGEGSWLTVV.

Notes on this clonotype: A much bigger clone sits one base away, suggesting this may be a read error. The chain employs TRBV20-1 and TRBJ2-4, with unresolved D. The CDR3 consists of 16 residues. Germline V gene data show CDR1 as DFQATT and CDR2 as SNEGSKA (reference sequence). With 1 base removed from V and 0 bases from J, the gap between germline ends came to 13 bases. In DNA form, the CDR3 reads TGCAGTGCTAGAGGTCAAGCAGGCCTAGCCAAAAACATTCAGTACTTC. It yields the protein CSARGQAGLAKNIQYF.

The V gene is TRBV4-1, the J gene TRBJ2-7, with D possibly being TRBD1 (5 bases). The CDR3 sequence is 13 residues long. V lost 5 bases and J lost 7, with 15 bases in between. Germline V gives CDR1 MGHRA, CDR2 YSYEKL. The CDR3, as DNA: TGCGCCAGCAGCAGAACAGGAATCAGGGAGCAGTACTTC. This encodes CASSRTGIREQYF.

This clonotype showed up just a few times. This chain links TRBV3-1 with TRBJ1-1; a possible D gene is TRBD1 (5 bases). Trimming removed 3 bases from V and 0 bases from J, with 14 bases in between. There are 16 residues in the CDR3. Germline V gives CDR1 LGHDT, CDR2 YNNKEL (reference sequence). The CDR3 loop reads CASSHQLGQMNTEAFF. The CDR3, as DNA: TGTGCCAGCAGCCACCAGCTGGGGCAGATGAACACTGAAGCTTTCTTT.

The chain carries TRBV7-2 and TRBJ1-2; TRBD1 is a possible D gene (6 bases). This CDR3 is built from 14 residues. Trimming stripped 6 bases from V and 4 bases from J, with 15 bases between. CDR1 SGHTA and CDR2 FQGNSA come from the germline V gene. CDR3 region: CASSTKQGIYGYTF. The CDR3 bases are TGTGCCAGCAGTACCAAACAGGGCATCTATGGCTACACCTTC.